What follows is one T cell receptor (beta chain) and its context. Its antigen is as yet unknown. Trimming took off 6 bases at V and 1 base at J, with 12 bases between the two ends. The CDR3 has 15 amino acids. Germline CDR1 MNHEY, CDR2 SVGAGI. The donors, all healthy, were Caucasians living in Russia, aged about 6 to 100. Each sample gave at least 6.5 million isolated PBMCs. The data derive from a study of blood T cells in healthy people across ages. Study observations and caveats: Investigators viewed diversity estimates from one million T cells as underestimates, the study reported. As age increased, TCR beta diversity per million T cells fell in a roughly linear fashion.

The second PCR ran 7 to 11 cycles with a sample-barcoded 5' primer and J-beta primers. Via MiXCR, TCRdb re-called the 5' RACE reads, giving one row per CDR3 protein. The sample consists of around 2 million distinct CDR3 sequences, about 39% of them appearing once. The sequencing sample was made of blood. This sequence joins TRBV6-5 and TRBJ2-2; perhaps TRBD2 as D (5 bases). The TCR sequence derives from a human donor in good health. The CDR3 nucleotides are TGTGCCAGCAGGCAAACAACTAGGAACACCGGGGAGCTGTTTTTT. This gives the protein CASRQTTRNTGELFF.